This T cell receptor (beta chain) was sequenced in a study of tumor-infiltrating lymphocytes in primary liver carcinoma. This CDR3 is 13 amino acids long. Germline V gene data show CDR1 as MNHEY and CDR2 as SVGEGT. With regard to this clonotype: What it recognizes is unknown. The conserved closing phenylalanine or tryptophan is absent in this CDR3, likely reflecting a read error.

In addition to blood RNA drawn from unsorted whole blood, germline DNA was extracted. Before the operation took place, approximately 4 milliliters of peripheral blood were collected. Making TCR beta cDNA involved approximately 530 ng total RNA and a constant-region primer. Slightly modified ARM-PCR, run as three nested multiplex PCR rounds, produced the TCR beta libraries. Two initial PCR rounds of about 11 cycles each paired TRBV1-TRBV30 forward primers with a C-beta reverse primer. TCRdb passed the multiplex PCR reads through MiXCR, listing each CDR3 protein once. This sample yields approximately 340,000 distinct CDR3 sequences, of which roughly two thirds are seen a single time; about 6.5% belongs to the top ten. Study results and caveats: Significantly larger top-250-clone fractions were found in tumors than in blood (p = 0.039).

The origin of this receptor is a man aged 40-49 years with primary liver carcinoma and hepatitis B virus infection. The rearrangement joins TRBV6-2 or TRBV6-3 to TRBJ2-7; D possibly corresponds to TRBD2 (6 bases). Sequencing was done on a sample of peripheral blood. The CDR3: CANSYWTTYEQYS. The CDR3 DNA reads TGTGCCAACAGTTACTGGACTACCTACGAGCAGTACTCC.